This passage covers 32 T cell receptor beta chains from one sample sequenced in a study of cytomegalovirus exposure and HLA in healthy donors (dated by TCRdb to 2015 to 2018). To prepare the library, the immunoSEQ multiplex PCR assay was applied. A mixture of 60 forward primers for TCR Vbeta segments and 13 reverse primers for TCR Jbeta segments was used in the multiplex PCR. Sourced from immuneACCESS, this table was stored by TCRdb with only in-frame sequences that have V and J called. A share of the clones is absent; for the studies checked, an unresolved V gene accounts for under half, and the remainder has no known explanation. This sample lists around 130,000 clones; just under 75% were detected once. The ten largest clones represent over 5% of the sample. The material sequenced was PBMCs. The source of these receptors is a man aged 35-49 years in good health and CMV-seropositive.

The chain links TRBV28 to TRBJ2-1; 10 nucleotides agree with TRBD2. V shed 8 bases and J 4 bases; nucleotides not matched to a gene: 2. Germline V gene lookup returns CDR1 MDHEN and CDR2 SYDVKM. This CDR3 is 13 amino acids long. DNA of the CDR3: TGTGCCAGCGGACTAGCGGCATACAATGAGCAGTTCTTC. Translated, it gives CASGLAAYNEQFF.

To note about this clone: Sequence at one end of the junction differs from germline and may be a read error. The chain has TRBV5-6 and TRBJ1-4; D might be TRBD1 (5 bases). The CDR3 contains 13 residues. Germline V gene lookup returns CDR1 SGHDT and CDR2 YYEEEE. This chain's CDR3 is CASSLGLNEKLFF. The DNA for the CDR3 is TGTGCCAGCAGTTTGGGGCTTAATGAAAAACTGTTTTTT.

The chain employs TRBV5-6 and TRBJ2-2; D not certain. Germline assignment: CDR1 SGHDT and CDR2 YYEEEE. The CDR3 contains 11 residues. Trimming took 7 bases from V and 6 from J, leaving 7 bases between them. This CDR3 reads CASGSSGELFF. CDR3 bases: TGTGCCAGCGGTAGCTCCGGGGAGCTGTTTTTT.

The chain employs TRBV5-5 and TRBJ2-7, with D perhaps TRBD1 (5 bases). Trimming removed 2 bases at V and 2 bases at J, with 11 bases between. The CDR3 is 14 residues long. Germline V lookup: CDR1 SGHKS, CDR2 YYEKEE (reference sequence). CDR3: CASSFLTEPYEQYF. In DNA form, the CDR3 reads TGTGCCAGCAGCTTCCTGACAGAGCCCTACGAGCAGTACTTC.

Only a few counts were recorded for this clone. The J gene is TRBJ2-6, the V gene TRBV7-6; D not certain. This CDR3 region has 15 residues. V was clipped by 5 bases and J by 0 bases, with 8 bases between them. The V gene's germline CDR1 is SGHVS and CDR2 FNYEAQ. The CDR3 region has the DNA TGTGCCAGCAGCCAAATTTTCTCTGGGGCCAACGTCCTGACTTTC. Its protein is CASSQIFSGANVLTF.

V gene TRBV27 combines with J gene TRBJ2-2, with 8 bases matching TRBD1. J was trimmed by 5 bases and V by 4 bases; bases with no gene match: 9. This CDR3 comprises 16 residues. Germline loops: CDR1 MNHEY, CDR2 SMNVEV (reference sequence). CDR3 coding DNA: TGTGCCAGCAGTTCTAGGGCAGGGGGCGAAACCGGGGAGCTGTTTTTT. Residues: CASSSRAGGETGELFF.

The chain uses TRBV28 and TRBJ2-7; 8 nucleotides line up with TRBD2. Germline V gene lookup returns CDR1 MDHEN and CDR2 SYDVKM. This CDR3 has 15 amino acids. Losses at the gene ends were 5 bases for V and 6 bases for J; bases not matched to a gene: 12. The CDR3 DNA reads TGTGCCAGCAGTCCTAGGACTAGCCGGGGCTGCGAGCAGTACTTC. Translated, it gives CASSPRTSRGCEQYF.

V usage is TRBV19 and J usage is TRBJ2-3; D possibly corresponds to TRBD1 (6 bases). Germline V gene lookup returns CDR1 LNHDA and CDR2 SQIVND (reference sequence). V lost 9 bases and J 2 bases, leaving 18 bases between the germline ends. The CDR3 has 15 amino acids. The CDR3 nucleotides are TGTGCCAGCCCACCCACAGGGCTGCACACAGATACGCAGTATTTT. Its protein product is CASPPTGLHTDTQYF.

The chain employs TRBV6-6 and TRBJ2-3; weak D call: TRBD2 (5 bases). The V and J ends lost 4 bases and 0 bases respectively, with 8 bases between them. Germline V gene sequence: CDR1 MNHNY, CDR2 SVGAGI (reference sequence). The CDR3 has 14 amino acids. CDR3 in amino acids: CASSLGGSTDTQYF. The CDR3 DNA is TGTGCCAGCAGTTTGGGCGGGAGCACAGATACGCAGTATTTT.

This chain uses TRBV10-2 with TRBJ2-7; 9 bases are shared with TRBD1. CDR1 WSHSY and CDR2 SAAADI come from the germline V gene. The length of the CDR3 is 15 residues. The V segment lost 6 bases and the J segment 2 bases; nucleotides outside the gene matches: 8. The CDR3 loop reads CASRQQGASAYEQYF. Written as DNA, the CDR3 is TGCGCCAGCAGGCAACAGGGGGCGTCAGCCTACGAGCAGTACTTC.

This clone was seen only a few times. The CDR3 sequence: CASSYSSLVEAFF. The CDR3 DNA is TGTGCCAGCAGTTACTCGAGTTTGGTTGAAGCTTTCTTT. The rearrangement joins TRBV6-5 to TRBJ1-1; D remains unclear. Trimming took off 0 bases at V and 7 bases at J, with 9 bases between the two ends. This CDR3 contains 13 residues. From germline, CDR1 is MNHEY and CDR2 SVGAGI.

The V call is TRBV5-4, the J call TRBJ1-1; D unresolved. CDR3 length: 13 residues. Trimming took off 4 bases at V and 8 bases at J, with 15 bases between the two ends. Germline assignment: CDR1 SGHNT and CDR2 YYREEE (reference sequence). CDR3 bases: TGTGCCAGCAGCCCTAGAGGCAACCTAGAAGCTTTCTTT. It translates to CASSPRGNLEAFF.

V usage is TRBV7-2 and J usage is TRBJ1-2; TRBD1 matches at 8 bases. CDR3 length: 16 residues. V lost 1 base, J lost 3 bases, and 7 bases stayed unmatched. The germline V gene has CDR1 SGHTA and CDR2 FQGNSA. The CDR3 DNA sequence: TGTGCCAGCAGCTTAGTGGTGGCAGGGGGCGACTATGGCTACACCTTC. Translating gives CASSLVVAGGDYGYTF.

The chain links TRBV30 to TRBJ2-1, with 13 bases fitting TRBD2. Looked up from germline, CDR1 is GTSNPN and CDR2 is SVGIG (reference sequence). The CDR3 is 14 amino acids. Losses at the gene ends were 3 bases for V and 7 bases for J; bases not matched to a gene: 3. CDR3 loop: CAWRGLAGLNEQFF. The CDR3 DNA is TGTGCCTGGAGGGGACTAGCGGGATTGAATGAGCAGTTCTTC.

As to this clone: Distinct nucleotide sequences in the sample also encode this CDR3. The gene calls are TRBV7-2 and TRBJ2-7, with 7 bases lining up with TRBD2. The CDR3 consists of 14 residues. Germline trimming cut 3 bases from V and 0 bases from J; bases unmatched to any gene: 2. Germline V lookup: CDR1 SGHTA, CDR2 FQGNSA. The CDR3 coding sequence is TGTGCCAGCAGCTTCTCGGGGGGCTCCTACGAGCAGTACTTC. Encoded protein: CASSFSGGSYEQYF.

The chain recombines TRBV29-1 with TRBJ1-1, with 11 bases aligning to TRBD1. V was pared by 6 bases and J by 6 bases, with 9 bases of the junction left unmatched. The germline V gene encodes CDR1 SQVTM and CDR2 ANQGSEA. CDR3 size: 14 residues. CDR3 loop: CSVTQGTGGAEAFF. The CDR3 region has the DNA TGCAGCGTGACCCAGGGGACAGGGGGGGCTGAAGCTTTCTTT.

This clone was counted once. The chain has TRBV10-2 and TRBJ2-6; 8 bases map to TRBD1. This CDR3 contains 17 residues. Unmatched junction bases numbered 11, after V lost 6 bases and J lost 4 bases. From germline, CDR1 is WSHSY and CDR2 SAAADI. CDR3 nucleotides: TGCGCCAGCAGACCTTCAGGGGGCACAGCGGGGGCCAACGTCCTGACTTTC. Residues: CASRPSGGTAGANVLTF.

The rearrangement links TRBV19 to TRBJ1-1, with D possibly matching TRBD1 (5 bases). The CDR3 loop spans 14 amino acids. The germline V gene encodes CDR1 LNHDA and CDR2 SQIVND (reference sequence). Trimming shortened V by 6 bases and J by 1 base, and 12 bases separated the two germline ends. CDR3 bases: TGTGCCAGTAGATCGTGGAGGGGGAACACTGAAGCTTTCTTT. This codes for CASRSWRGNTEAFF.

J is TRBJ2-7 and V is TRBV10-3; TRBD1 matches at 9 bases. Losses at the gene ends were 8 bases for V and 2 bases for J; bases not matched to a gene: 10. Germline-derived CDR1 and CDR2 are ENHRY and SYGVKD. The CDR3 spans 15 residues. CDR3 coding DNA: TGTGCCATCCGAGGGGGCGGGACAGGGACCTACGAGCAGTACTTC. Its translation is CAIRGGGTGTYEQYF.

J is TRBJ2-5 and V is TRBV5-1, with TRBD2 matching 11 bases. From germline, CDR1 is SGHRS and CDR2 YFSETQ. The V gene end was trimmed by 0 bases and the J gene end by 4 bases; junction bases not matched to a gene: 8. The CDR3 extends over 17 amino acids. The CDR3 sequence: CASSLEGSGGARETQYF. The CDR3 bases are TGCGCCAGCAGCTTGGAAGGTAGCGGGGGGGCCAGAGAGACCCAGTACTTC.

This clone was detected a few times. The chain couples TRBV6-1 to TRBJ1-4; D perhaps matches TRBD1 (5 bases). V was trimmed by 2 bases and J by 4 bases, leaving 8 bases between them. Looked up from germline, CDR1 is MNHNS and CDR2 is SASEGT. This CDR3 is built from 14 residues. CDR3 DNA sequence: TGTGCCAGCAGTGAATCGGGGGGTAATGAAAAACTGTTTTTT. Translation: CASSESGGNEKLFF.

The CDR3 bases are TGTGCCAGCAGTCTACAGGGTCGGGGGGGCGAGCAGTACTTC. Its protein is CASSLQGRGGEQYF. The chain employs TRBV6-5 and TRBJ2-7, with TRBD2 matching over 8 bases. The CDR3 length is 14 residues. Per the germline V gene, CDR1 is MNHEY and CDR2 is SVGAGI. V was pared by 5 bases and J by 6 bases, with 9 bases of the junction left unmatched.

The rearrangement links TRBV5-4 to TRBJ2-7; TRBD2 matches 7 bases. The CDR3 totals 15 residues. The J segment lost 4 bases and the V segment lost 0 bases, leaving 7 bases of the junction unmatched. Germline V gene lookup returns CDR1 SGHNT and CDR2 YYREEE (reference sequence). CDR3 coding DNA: TGTGCCAGCAGCTTGGAGGGAGGGCCGACATACGAGCAGTACTTC. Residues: CASSLEGGPTYEQYF.

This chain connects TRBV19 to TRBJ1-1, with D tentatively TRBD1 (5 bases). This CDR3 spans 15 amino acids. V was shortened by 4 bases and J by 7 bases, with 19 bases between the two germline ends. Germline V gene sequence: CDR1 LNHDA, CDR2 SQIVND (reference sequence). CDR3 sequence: CASSTGGRQEVEAFF. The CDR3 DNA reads TGTGCCAGTAGTACCGGGGGTCGTCAGGAAGTTGAAGCTTTCTTT.

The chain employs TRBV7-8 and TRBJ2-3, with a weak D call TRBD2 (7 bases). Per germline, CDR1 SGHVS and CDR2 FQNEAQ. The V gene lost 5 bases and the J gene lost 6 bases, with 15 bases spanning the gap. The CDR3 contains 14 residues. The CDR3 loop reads CASSRREGGDTQYF. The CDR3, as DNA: TGTGCCAGCAGCAGAAGAGAGGGGGGGGATACGCAGTATTTT.

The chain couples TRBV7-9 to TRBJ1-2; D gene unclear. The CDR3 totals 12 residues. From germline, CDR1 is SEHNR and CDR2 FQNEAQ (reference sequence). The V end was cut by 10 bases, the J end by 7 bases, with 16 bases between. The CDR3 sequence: CATRRGAGGYTF. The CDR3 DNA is TGTGCCACCCGAAGAGGCGCGGGTGGCTACACCTTC.

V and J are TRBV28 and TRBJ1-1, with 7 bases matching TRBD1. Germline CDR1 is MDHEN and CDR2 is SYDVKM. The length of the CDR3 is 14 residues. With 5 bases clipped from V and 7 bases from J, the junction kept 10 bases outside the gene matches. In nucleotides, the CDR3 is TGTGCCAGCAGTAGGATTGGGCAGGGGGTTGAAGCTTTCTTT. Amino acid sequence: CASSRIGQGVEAFF.

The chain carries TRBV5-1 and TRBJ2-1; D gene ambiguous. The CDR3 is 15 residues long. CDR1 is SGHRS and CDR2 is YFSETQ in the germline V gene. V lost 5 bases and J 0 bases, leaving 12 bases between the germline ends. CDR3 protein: CASSFTFDSYNEQFF. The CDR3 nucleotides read TGCGCCAGCAGTTTTACTTTTGACTCCTACAATGAGCAGTTCTTC.

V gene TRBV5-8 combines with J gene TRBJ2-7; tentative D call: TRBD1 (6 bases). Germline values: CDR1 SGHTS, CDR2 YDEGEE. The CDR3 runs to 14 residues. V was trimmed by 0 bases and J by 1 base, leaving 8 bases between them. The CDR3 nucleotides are TGTGCCAGCAGCTTGGGACAGGTTTCCTACGAGCAGTACTTC. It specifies CASSLGQVSYEQYF.

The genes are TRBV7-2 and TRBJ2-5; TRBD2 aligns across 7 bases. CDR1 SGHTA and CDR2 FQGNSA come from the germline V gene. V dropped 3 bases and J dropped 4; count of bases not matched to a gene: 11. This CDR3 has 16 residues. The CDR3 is CASSFTGGPRGETQYF. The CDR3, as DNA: TGTGCCAGCAGCTTCACGGGGGGACCGAGGGGAGAGACCCAGTACTTC.

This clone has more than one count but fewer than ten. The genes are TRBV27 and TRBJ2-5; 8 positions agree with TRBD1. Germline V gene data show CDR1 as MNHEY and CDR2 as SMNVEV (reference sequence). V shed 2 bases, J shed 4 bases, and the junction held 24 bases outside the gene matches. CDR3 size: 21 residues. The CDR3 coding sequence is TGTGCCAGCAGTTTAAGGGGGAGACAGGGGCGGGCAGATAGAGGGGGAGAGACCCAGTACTTC. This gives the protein CASSLRGRQGRADRGGETQYF.

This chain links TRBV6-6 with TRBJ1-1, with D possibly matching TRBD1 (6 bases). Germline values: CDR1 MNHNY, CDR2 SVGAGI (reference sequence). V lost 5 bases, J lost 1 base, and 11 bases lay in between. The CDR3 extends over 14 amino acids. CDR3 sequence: CASSTDRKNTEAFF. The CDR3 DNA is TGTGCCAGCAGTACTGACAGGAAGAACACTGAAGCTTTCTTT.